The next 12 T cell receptor beta chains were all read from a single sample in a study of identical twins. TCRdb recomputed calls from the 5' RACE reads with MiXCR, one row per CDR3 protein. The sample lists about 200,000 distinct CDR3 sequences, about 11% occurring once. Sequenced: memory T cells sorted from blood. These receptors were obtained from a man aged 50 to 60 in good health.

This clonotype was seen repeatedly, ten times or more. The gene calls are TRBV5-1 and TRBJ2-1, with D tentatively TRBD1 (5 bases). Germline V lookup: CDR1 SGHRS, CDR2 YFSETQ. Trimming left V 0 bases short and J 7 bases short, with 11 bases between. This CDR3 is 14 amino acids long. In DNA form, the CDR3 reads TGCGCCAGCAGCTTGGGGGGTTCAGGGAATGAGCAGTTCTTC. The encoded protein is CASSLGGSGNEQFF. Full variable domain (remainder filled in from reference TRBV5-1 and TRBJ2-1): KAGVTQTPRYLIKTRGQQVTLSCSPISGHRSVSWYQQTPGQGLQFLFEYFSETQRNKGNFPGRFSGRQFSNSRSEMNVSTLELGDSALYLCASSLGGSGNEQFFGPGTRLTVL.

Ten or more counts support this clonotype. The V gene is TRBV29-1, the J gene TRBJ2-5, with 7 bases identical to TRBD1. From germline, CDR1 is SQVTM and CDR2 ANQGSEA. The V segment lost 6 bases and the J segment 5 bases; nucleotides outside the gene matches: 6. This CDR3 spans 12 amino acids. The CDR3 spells CSVRGQGETQYF. The CDR3 DNA sequence: TGCAGCGTAAGGGGGCAGGGGGAGACCCAGTACTTC.

The table lists this clonotype with a few counts. This chain uses TRBV23-1 with TRBJ2-5; TRBD2 matches at 12 bases. TRBV23-1 is given ORF status, its function remaining uncertain. The CDR3 extends over 15 amino acids. The ends lost 3 bases at V and 3 bases at J; junction bases unmatched: 2. The CDR3 DNA is TGCGCCAGCAGTCACCGACTAGCGGGGGAAGAGACCCAGTACTTC. Translating gives CASSHRLAGEETQYF.

This clonotype came up a few times. This sequence joins TRBV2 and TRBJ2-7; D perhaps matches TRBD1 (5 bases). Germline V gene sequence: CDR1 SNHLY, CDR2 FYNNEI. Trimming removed 4 bases from V and 6 bases from J, with 7 bases in between. This CDR3 spans 11 amino acids. CDR3 nucleotide sequence: TGTGCCAGCAGTGGACAGTCCGAGCAGTACTTC. This gives the protein CASSGQSEQYF.

J is TRBJ2-1 and V is TRBV6-2 or TRBV6-3; D is perhaps TRBD2 (6 bases). The CDR3 sequence is 13 residues long. V dropped 4 bases and J dropped 9 bases, with 13 bases sitting between them. Germline CDR1 and CDR2: MNHEY and SVGEGT. The chain's CDR3 is CASSSLVGGEQFF. CDR3 nucleotide sequence: TGTGCCAGCAGTTCGCTCGTGGGGGGTGAGCAGTTCTTC.

This sequence joins TRBV12-3 or TRBV12-4 and TRBJ2-5, with D perhaps TRBD1 (6 bases). Between the trimmed V and J ends, which lost 7 bases and 6 bases, there was a span of 18 bases. The CDR3 has 14 residues. The CDR3 reads CASTLAGAMKTQYF. In DNA form, the CDR3 reads TGTGCCAGCACCCTGGCAGGGGCTATGAAGACCCAGTACTTC.

At least ten counts were recorded for this clonotype. This rearrangement joins TRBV28 to TRBJ2-1, with TRBD1 as a possible D gene (6 bases). V was trimmed by 8 bases and J by 6 bases, leaving 11 bases between them. CDR1 and CDR2 (germline): MDHEN, SYDVKM. The CDR3 is 12 amino acids. The CDR3 DNA follows: TGTGCCAGCGTCCAGGGGTCCAATGAGCAGTTCTTC. It is translated as CASVQGSNEQFF.

This clonotype was seen at least ten times. The rearrangement joins TRBV29-1 to TRBJ2-3; TRBD2 matches 9 bases. V lost 6 bases to trimming and J lost 1 base; unmatched junction nucleotides: 8. The germline gives CDR1 SQVTM, CDR2 ANQGSEA. This CDR3 region has 15 residues. In DNA, the CDR3 is TGCAGCGTGACGGGCGCGGGAGGGCGCACAGATACGCAGTATTTT. Amino acid sequence: CSVTGAGGRTDTQYF.

This clonotype showed up many times. The chain is built from TRBV3-1 and TRBJ2-7, with D hard to call. Trimming shortened V by 1 base and J by 6 bases, and 13 bases separated the two germline ends. The CDR3 is 14 residues long. The germline gives CDR1 LGHDT, CDR2 YNNKEL (reference sequence). The CDR3 is CASSQVASPSEQYF. The CDR3 DNA reads TGTGCCAGCAGCCAAGTAGCTTCCCCTAGCGAGCAGTACTTC.

This clonotype was observed many times. V gene TRBV3-1 combines with J gene TRBJ2-7, with 7 nucleotides matching TRBD1. This CDR3 contains 16 residues. J was trimmed by 2 bases and V by 3 bases; bases with no gene match: 10. The germline gives CDR1 LGHDT, CDR2 YNNKEL (reference sequence). The CDR3 is CASSHRLGQIPYEQYF. For the CDR3, the DNA is TGTGCCAGCAGCCATCGCCTGGGACAGATCCCCTACGAGCAGTACTTC.

In this sample, this clonotype turned up a few times. The chain carries TRBV11-1 and TRBJ2-3; possibly TRBD2 for D (6 bases). The ends were cut back, 7 bases at V and 3 bases at J, with 11 bases in the middle. The CDR3 covers 13 residues. The germline V gene encodes CDR1 SGHAT and CDR2 FQDESV (reference sequence). The CDR3 sequence: CASNLGTTDTQYF. DNA of the CDR3: TGTGCCAGCAACCTCGGGACTACAGATACGCAGTATTTT.

The V gene is TRBV7-9, the J gene TRBJ2-7, with 7 positions matching TRBD2. Trimming at V came to 5 bases and at J to 5 bases, leaving 9 bases not matched to a gene. CDR1 and CDR2 from the germline V gene are SEHNR and FQNEAQ (reference sequence). The CDR3 spans 14 residues. CDR3 sequence reads: CASSPRGEGHEQYF. CDR3 DNA sequence: TGTGCCAGCAGCCCCCGGGGGGAGGGCCACGAGCAGTACTTC.